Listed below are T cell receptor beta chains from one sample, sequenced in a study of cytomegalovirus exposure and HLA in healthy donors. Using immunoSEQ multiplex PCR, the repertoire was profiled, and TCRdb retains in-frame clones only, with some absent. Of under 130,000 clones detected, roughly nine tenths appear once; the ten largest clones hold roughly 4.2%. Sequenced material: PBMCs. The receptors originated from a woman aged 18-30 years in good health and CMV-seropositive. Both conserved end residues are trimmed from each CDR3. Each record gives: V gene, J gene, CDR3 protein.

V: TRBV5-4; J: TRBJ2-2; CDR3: ASSLDRGGVTGELF
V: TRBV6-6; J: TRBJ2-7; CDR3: ASSVTSGRTYEQY
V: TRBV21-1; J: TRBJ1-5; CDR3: ASSKGCKGGYNQPQH
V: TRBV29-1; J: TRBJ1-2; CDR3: SVERGGDYYGYT
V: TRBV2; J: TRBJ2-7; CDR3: ASREWGAYEQY
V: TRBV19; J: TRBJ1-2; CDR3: ASSLLTRGYT
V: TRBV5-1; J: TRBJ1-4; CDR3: ASSPGQEVVKLF
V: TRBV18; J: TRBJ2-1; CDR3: ASSPTSGITNEQF
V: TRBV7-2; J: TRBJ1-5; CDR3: ASSLEGGEQPQH
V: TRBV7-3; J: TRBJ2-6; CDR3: ASSFSSGANVLT
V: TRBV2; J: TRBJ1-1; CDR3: ASSQLQGMNTEAF
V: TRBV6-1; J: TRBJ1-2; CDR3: ASLFRDTSTYGYT
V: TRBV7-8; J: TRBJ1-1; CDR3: ASSFLRDGTEAF
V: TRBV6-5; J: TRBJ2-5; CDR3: ASSLGETQY
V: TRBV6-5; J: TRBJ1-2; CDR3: ASSKGQVYGYT